The T cell receptor (beta chain) under discussion was sequenced for a study of beta chain features in type 1 diabetes. Whole-study findings and limits: Type 1 diabetes patients had VDJ junctions that carried fewer insertions and more deletions.

Investigators reverse transcribed all isolated RNA, so they sequenced expressed TCRB transcripts. The assay was immunoSEQ multiplex PCR, and TCRdb's table has in-frame clones only and misses some. The sample lists some 220,000 clones; under 13% were seen once. CDR1 is SGHAT and CDR2 is FQNNGV in the germline V gene. V dropped 1 base and J dropped 4; count of bases not matched to a gene: 3. The CDR3 has 15 residues. CD4+ naive, central memory, regulatory and stem cell-like memory subsets were isolated by sorting on CD45RO/CCR7/CD25/CD127/CD95/CD27. With respect to this clone: Its antigen is not identified.

Material for sequencing was central memory CD4+ T cells from blood. This clonotype was sampled from a man in his late teens or twenties in good health. The chain combines TRBV11-2 with TRBJ2-1; 8 nucleotides align to TRBD2. In nucleotides, the CDR3 is TGTGCCAGCAGCTTAGTACTAGCGGAGTACAATGAGCAGTTCTTC. It yields the protein CASSLVLAEYNEQFF.